A single sample is the source of the 17 T cell receptor beta chains below, sequenced in a study of blood T cell repertoires in COVID-19. This table comes from immunoSEQ multiplex PCR, and its TCRdb copy is limited to in-frame clones, with some not included. This sample yields about 290,000 clones, of which approximately 90% are seen a single time; about 3% belongs to the top ten. Input material: peripheral blood. The receptor set was obtained from a woman in her twenties or thirties with active or convalescent COVID-19.

The rearrangement joins TRBV7-2 to TRBJ2-7, with 9 nucleotides matching TRBD2. Germline-derived CDR1 and CDR2 are SGHTA and FQGNSA. This CDR3 spans 16 amino acids. J was trimmed by 2 bases and V by 3 bases; bases with no gene match: 8. The DNA for the CDR3 is TGTGCCAGCAGCTTCCCCCTCTCTAGCGGGACCTACGAGCAGTACTTC. This translates into CASSFPLSSGTYEQYF. The full variable domain, completed using reference TRBV7-2 and TRBJ2-7, is GAGVSQSPSNKVTEKGKDVELRCDPISGHTALYWYRQSLGQGLEFLIYFQGNSAPDKSGLPSDRFSAERTGGSVSTLTIQRTQQEDSAVYLCASSFPLSSGTYEQYFGPGTRLTVT.

The chain links TRBV5-1 to TRBJ2-3; 9 bases fit TRBD2. CDR1 SGHRS and CDR2 YFSETQ come from the germline V gene. The CDR3 runs 17 residues. V was clipped by 5 bases and J by 2 bases; unmatched bases: 12. In DNA, the CDR3 is TGCGCCAGCAGTCTCTTTGAGACTAGCGGATTCACAGATACGCAGTATTTT. Translated, it gives CASSLFETSGFTDTQYF.

The rearrangement links TRBV6-2 or TRBV6-3 to TRBJ1-3; D is unclear. V dropped 2 bases and J dropped 3 bases, with 8 bases sitting between them. Germline V gene lookup returns CDR1 MNHEY and CDR2 SVGEGT. The CDR3 sequence is 14 residues long. CDR3 sequence (DNA): TGTGCCAGCAGTTACGAGGCCCTTGGAAACACCATATATTTT. This codes for CASSYEALGNTIYF.

V and J are TRBV27 and TRBJ2-3, with TRBD2 matching 13 bases. V gave up 4 bases and J gave up 4 bases; unmatched junction bases: 8. CDR1 is MNHEY and CDR2 is SMNVEV in the germline V gene (reference sequence). This CDR3 has 17 amino acids. The CDR3 DNA reads as TGTGCCAGCAGTTGGGTCGGGACTAGCGGGGTGGCAGATACGCAGTATTTT. Translation gives CASSWVGTSGVADTQYF.

The chain has TRBV2 and TRBJ1-6, with D possibly TRBD1 on 6 matching bases. Germline V gene sequence: CDR1 SNHLY, CDR2 FYNNEI. The CDR3 length is 14 residues. V shed 6 bases and J shed 4 bases, with 10 bases lying between them. This CDR3 reads CASRPDSYNSPLHF. The CDR3 bases are TGTGCCAGCAGACCGGACAGTTATAATTCACCCCTCCACTTT.

CDR3 region: CASSGSGTDTQYF. CDR3 nucleotide sequence: TGTGCCAGCAGCGGAAGCGGTACAGATACGCAGTATTTT. The chain recombines TRBV2 with TRBJ2-3, with TRBD2 as a possible D gene (5 bases). V lost 6 bases to trimming and J lost 3 bases, with 10 bases between them. The CDR3 totals 13 residues. Germline assignment: CDR1 SNHLY and CDR2 FYNNEI.

The chain combines TRBV5-1 with TRBJ1-6; 7 bases agree with TRBD1. The V and J ends lost 2 bases and 6 bases, in that order; junction bases with no gene match: 5. Germline V gives CDR1 SGHRS, CDR2 YFSETQ. The CDR3 consists of 15 residues. CDR3 coding DNA: TGCGCCAGCAGCTTCGGACAGGATGGTAATTCACCCCTCCACTTT. It specifies CASSFGQDGNSPLHF. The whole variable domain, remainder taken from reference TRBV5-1 and TRBJ1-6, is KAGVTQTPRYLIKTRGQQVTLSCSPISGHRSVSWYQQTPGQGLQFLFEYFSETQRNKGNFPGRFSGRQFSNSRSEMNVSTLELGDSALYLCASSFGQDGNSPLHFGNGTRLTVT.

This clone was picked up a small number of times. The rearrangement uses TRBV7-2 and TRBJ2-1, with 7 bases identical to TRBD2. CDR3 length equals 14 residues. V lost 5 bases, J lost 5 bases, and 6 bases stayed unmatched. Per germline, CDR1 SGHTA and CDR2 FQGNSA. The CDR3 region is CASSRLLADNEQFF. CDR3 nucleotide sequence: TGTGCCAGCAGCAGACTTCTAGCGGACAATGAGCAGTTCTTC.

The chain is built from TRBV29-1 and TRBJ2-7, with TRBD2 matching 7 bases. Losses at the gene ends were 4 bases for V and 2 bases for J; bases not matched to a gene: 8. The CDR3 consists of 14 residues. Germline lookup yields CDR1 SQVTM and CDR2 ANQGSEA. Here the CDR3 reads CSVGDYRHPYEQYF. The CDR3 nucleotides are TGCAGCGTTGGGGACTACCGGCACCCCTACGAGCAGTACTTC.

V gene TRBV12-3 or TRBV12-4 combines with J gene TRBJ1-3; TRBD1 agrees at 10 bases. The CDR3 spans 13 residues. V was pared by 5 bases and J by 7 bases, with 2 bases of the junction left unmatched. The CDR3 loop is CASSPGQGNTIYF. The DNA for the CDR3 is TGTGCCAGCAGTCCGGGACAGGGGAACACCATATATTTT.

CDR3: CASGLVLGQGPLYGYTF. CDR3 in DNA: TGTGCTAGTGGTTTGGTACTAGGACAGGGTCCCTTATATGGCTACACCTTC. The chain uses TRBV12-5 and TRBJ1-2; 8 bases fit TRBD1. Germline V gives CDR1 LGHNT, CDR2 FRNRAP. Losses at the gene ends were 0 bases for V and 5 bases for J; bases not matched to a gene: 11. The CDR3 has 17 amino acids. The entire variable domain, with the rest obtained from reference TRBV12-5 and TRBJ1-2, is as follows: DARVTQTPRHKVTEMGQEVTMRCQPILGHNTVFWYRQTMMQGLELLAYFRNRAPLDDSGMPKDRFSAEMPDATLATLKIQPSEPRDSAVYFCASGLVLGQGPLYGYTFGSGTRLTVV.

V usage is TRBV5-1 and J usage is TRBJ2-3; a possible D gene is TRBD2 (6 bases). The CDR3 runs to 18 residues. The germline V gene has CDR1 SGHRS and CDR2 YFSETQ. V was cut by 0 bases and J by 0 bases, with 17 bases left in between. In DNA form, the CDR3 reads TGCGCCAGCAGCTTGGTTGTAGGAGGGCACCCTAGCACAGATACGCAGTATTTT. The encoded protein is CASSLVVGGHPSTDTQYF.

J is TRBJ1-5 and V is TRBV28; TRBD1 matches at 8 bases. Germline V gives CDR1 MDHEN, CDR2 SYDVKM. The CDR3 runs 15 residues. The J segment lost 10 bases and the V segment lost 5 bases, leaving 13 bases of the junction unmatched. For the CDR3, the DNA is TGTGCCAGCAGTATTAAGGGGACAGGAATGGTTCCCCAGCATTTT. Translation gives CASSIKGTGMVPQHF.

The genes are TRBV9 and TRBJ2-1; 10 nucleotides line up with TRBD2. Trimming removed 9 bases from V and 7 bases from J; junction bases left unmatched: 13. CDR3 length equals 15 residues. Germline lookup yields CDR1 SGDLS and CDR2 YYNGEE. The CDR3, as DNA: TGTGCCACCGAGCGGGGGGGCTTAATGACAAATGAGCAGTTCTTC. This encodes CATERGGLMTNEQFF.

V and J are TRBV7-9 and TRBJ2-7, with a possible D match to TRBD1 (5 bases). CDR1 is SEHNR and CDR2 is FQNEAQ in the germline V gene (reference sequence). The CDR3 is made up of 13 amino acids. Trimming shortened V by 4 bases and J by 3 bases, and 10 bases separated the two germline ends. For the CDR3, the DNA is TGTGCCAGCAGCTCGATCGGACACTACGAGCAGTACTTC. Its protein product is CASSSIGHYEQYF.

The CDR3 protein is CASSLVGGAKNIQYF. In nucleotides, the CDR3 is TGTGCCAGCAGCTTGGTCGGGGGAGCCAAAAACATTCAGTACTTC. The V gene is TRBV7-2, the J gene TRBJ2-4, with a tentative D call TRBD2 (6 bases). Trimming removed 3 bases at V and 0 bases at J, with 9 bases between. This CDR3 spans 15 amino acids. Germline CDR1 is SGHTA and CDR2 is FQGNSA. Drawing the rest from reference TRBV7-2 and TRBJ2-4, the complete variable domain is GAGVSQSPSNKVTEKGKDVELRCDPISGHTALYWYRQSLGQGLEFLIYFQGNSAPDKSGLPSDRFSAERTGGSVSTLTIQRTQQEDSAVYLCASSLVGGAKNIQYFGAGTRLSVL.

This clone was detected once. The chain has TRBV5-1 and TRBJ2-5; 14 bases agree with TRBD2. The CDR3 is 16 residues long. V was pared by 2 bases and J by 1 base, with 1 base of the junction left unmatched. Germline assignment: CDR1 SGHRS and CDR2 YFSETQ. CDR3 sequence: CASSFGLAGGQETQYF. The DNA of the CDR3 is TGCGCCAGCAGCTTTGGACTAGCGGGGGGCCAAGAGACCCAGTACTTC. The full variable domain, its missing parts supplied by reference TRBV5-1 and TRBJ2-5, is KAGVTQTPRYLIKTRGQQVTLSCSPISGHRSVSWYQQTPGQGLQFLFEYFSETQRNKGNFPGRFSGRQFSNSRSEMNVSTLELGDSALYLCASSFGLAGGQETQYFGPGTRLLVL.